This T cell receptor (beta chain) emerged from a study of blood T cell repertoires in COVID-19. Across the whole study: Samples taken during acute and convalescent COVID-19 were collected in the United States, Italy and Spain. PBMCs, B-cell-depleted T cells, or T cells provided the cDNA or gDNA that made up the material.

Here immunoSEQ multiplex PCR was the method, and the copy in TCRdb shows in-frame clones only, minus some. The sample shows roughly 200,000 clones, roughly nine tenths of them seen only once. CDR3 length: 15 amino acids. Germline V gene data show CDR1 as SGHAT and CDR2 as FQNNGV. Trimming took 5 bases from V and 0 from J, leaving 11 bases between them. The specimen sequenced was PBMCs or T cells enriched from blood (not recorded which). This chain uses TRBV11-2 with TRBJ1-5; D is undetermined. This TCR was sampled from a woman aged 40 to 49 with acute COVID-19. The CDR3 loop reads CASSPTADSNQPQHF. In DNA form, the CDR3 reads TGTGCCAGCAGCCCGACTGCTGATAGCAATCAGCCCCAGCATTTT.